This T cell receptor beta chain came from a study of T-cell reconstitution after alpha-beta-depleted transplantation in children. Library preparation (for TCRbeta) was performed with unique molecular identifiers. Each CDR3 protein is one row after TCRdb ran MiXCR on the PCR reads. The table includes hundreds of thousands of distinct CDR3 sequences, under 15% detected once. Study results and caveats: Several hundred rapidly expanded clones from non-depleted graft cells reportedly supplied alpha-beta T cells about two months post-transplant. Recipient T cells and thymic progenitors that survived were the source of the high TCRbeta diversity seen at day 60 in some patients. Most T-cell counts and diversity one year after the transplant came from T cells that were newly produced.

In its sample, this clonotype was seen many times. Its matching antigen is unknown. The clonotype originates from a girl between 2 and 10 years old with congenital amegakaryocytic thrombocytopenia, due to receive a stem cell transplant. The specimen comprised PBMCs, sampled before TCRalphabeta/CD19-depleted stem cell transplant.

The CDR3 is CASSLVAGLKTQYF. The CDR3 DNA follows: TGTGCCAGCAGCTTAGTAGCAGGGTTGAAGACCCAGTACTTC. The chain links TRBV7-9 to TRBJ2-5, with D maybe TRBD1 (5 bases). The CDR3 is 14 amino acids. Per germline, CDR1 SEHNR and CDR2 FQNEAQ (reference sequence). Trimming shortened V by 1 base and J by 6 bases, and 12 bases separated the two germline ends.